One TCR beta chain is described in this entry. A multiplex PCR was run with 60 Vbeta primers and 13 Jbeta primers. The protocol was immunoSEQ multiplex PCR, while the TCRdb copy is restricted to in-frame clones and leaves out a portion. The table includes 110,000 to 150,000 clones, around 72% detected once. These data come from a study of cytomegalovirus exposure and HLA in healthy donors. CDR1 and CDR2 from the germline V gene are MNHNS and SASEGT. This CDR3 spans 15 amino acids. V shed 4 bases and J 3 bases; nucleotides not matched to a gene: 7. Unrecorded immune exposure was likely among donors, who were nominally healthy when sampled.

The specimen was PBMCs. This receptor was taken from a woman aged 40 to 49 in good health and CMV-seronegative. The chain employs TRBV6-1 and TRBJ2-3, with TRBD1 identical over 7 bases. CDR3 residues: CASSGRDSITDTQYF. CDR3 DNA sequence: TGTGCCAGCAGTGGCCGGGACAGCATTACAGATACGCAGTATTTT.